A single sample gave rise to the 30 T cell receptor beta chains below, sequenced in a study of HIV-infected children after antiretroviral therapy interruption (dated by TCRdb to the late 2010s). Library generation was performed with 3' RACE. The data were produced on an Illumina MiSeq. TCR libraries were generated from RNA by a 3' RACE protocol incorporating unique molecular identifiers so that PCR amplification bias could be corrected. TCRdb reprocessed the public reads (quality trimming at Q25 with fastp, clone calling with MiXCR) and kept in-frame beta chains. Every entry covers one CDR3 protein and lists the most common genes and DNA from its rows. This sample comprises about 89,000 distinct CDR3 sequences, 6.9% of them detected only once. The biggest ten clones account for around 1.1% of the sample. The treatment or condition label here, explained by the study, means: PENTA 11 planned treatment interruption arm or continuous ART arm.

The input for sequencing was CD45RA+ CD4+ T cells from PBMCs, pooled from several time points, taken from a donor given antiretroviral therapy, either interrupted or continuous. The sample's cell subset or site label, in plain terms: naive CD4+ CD45RA+ CD45RO- T cells. These receptors originate from a pool of human donors with HIV.

The sample holds many counts of this clonotype. This chain connects TRBV6-6 to TRBJ2-5, with D perhaps being TRBD1 or TRBD2 (5 bases each). Germline lookup yields CDR1 MNHNY and CDR2 SVGAGI (reference sequence). The CDR3 spans 13 residues. V was shortened by 6 bases and J by 3 bases, with 11 bases between the two germline ends. As DNA, the CDR3 is TGTGCCAGCAGCTATGGGGGTAAAGAGACCCAGTACTTC. Translated: CASSYGGKETQYF.

In its sample, this clonotype was seen many times. The chain links TRBV4-2 to TRBJ2-4, with TRBD2 matching over 10 bases. The germline CDR1 and CDR2 sequences are LGHNA and YNFKEQ. The CDR3 is made up of 17 amino acids. V gave up 2 bases and J gave up 1 base; unmatched junction bases: 5. CDR3 loop: CASSQSSSGSAKNIQYF. DNA for the CDR3: TGTGCCAGCAGCCAAAGTTCTAGCGGGAGCGCCAAAAACATTCAGTACTTC.

This clonotype was observed many times. The chain couples TRBV7-8 to TRBJ2-3, with a possible D match to TRBD2 (5 bases). This CDR3 spans 16 amino acids. V was clipped by 6 bases and J by 1 base, with 17 bases between them. In germline, CDR1 is SGHVS, CDR2 FQNEAQ. The CDR3 reads CASRRTRTAGTDTQYF. The DNA of the CDR3 is TGTGCCAGCAGGCGGACTCGCACGGCAGGCACAGATACGCAGTATTTT.

This clonotype was seen repeatedly, ten times or more. The gene calls are TRBV7-3 and TRBJ2-2; D ambiguous. V dropped 2 bases and J dropped 0 bases, with 7 bases sitting between them. This CDR3 has 15 amino acids. Germline V lookup: CDR1 SGHTA, CDR2 FQGTGA. CDR3 bases: TGTGCCAGCAGCTTAGGTAGTTCGAACACCGGGGAGCTGTTTTTT. It yields the protein CASSLGSSNTGELFF.

This chain uses TRBV10-3 with TRBJ2-6; D unclear. The CDR3 length is 15 residues. Germline V CDR1 and CDR2: ENHRY, SYGVKD. Deletions cut 7 bases from V and 2 bases from J, with 12 bases between. Written as DNA, the CDR3 is TGTGCCATCACCGCGGAGTTAGCTGGGGCCAACGTCCTGACTTTC. It codes for CAITAELAGANVLTF.

There are many counts of this clonotype. The V call is TRBV20-1, the J call TRBJ1-6; maybe TRBD1 (5 bases). The CDR3 runs 13 residues. Per the germline V gene, CDR1 is DFQATT and CDR2 is SNEGSKA (reference sequence). Trimming took 4 bases from V and 8 from J, leaving 12 bases between them. The CDR3 bases are TGCAGTGCTACAGGGTGGAGAGATTCACCCCTCCACTTT. The encoded protein is CSATGWRDSPLHF.

The V and J genes are TRBV2 and TRBJ2-3, with a possible D match to TRBD1 (7 bases). The germline V and J ends were trimmed by 4 bases and 1 base, with 15 bases remaining between them. The CDR3 consists of 16 residues. Germline CDR1 reads SNHLY; CDR2 reads FYNNEI. For the CDR3, the DNA is TGTGCCAGCAGTGGGGGACAGACGGGGGGCACAGATACGCAGTATTTT. It specifies CASSGGQTGGTDTQYF.

This clonotype has ten or more counts. Germline is not matched at one junction end, which may reflect a read error. CDR3 coding DNA: TGTGCCAGCGGTGATGCTAGGGGGGGCGAGGACACCCAGTACTTT. Its translation: CASGDARGGEDTQYF. The gene calls are TRBV10-3 and TRBJ2-5; TRBD2 might be the D (7 bases). The length of the CDR3 is 15 residues. Germline CDR1 reads ENHRY; CDR2 reads SYGVKD.

This clonotype was counted between two and nine times. The rearrangement joins TRBV6-2 or TRBV6-3 to TRBJ2-7; possible D gene TRBD2, 5 bases. Germline values: CDR1 MNHEY, CDR2 SVGEGT. V lost 7 bases and J 7 bases, leaving 11 bases between the germline ends. The CDR3 runs 11 residues. In DNA form, the CDR3 reads TGTGCCAGCACCGGAGGCCGGGAGCAGTACTTC. It specifies CASTGGREQYF.

This clonotype was recorded many times. This chain joins TRBV5-1 and TRBJ2-7; 9 nucleotides line up with TRBD1. Germline CDR1 is SGHRS and CDR2 is YFSETQ. The CDR3 is 14 residues long. Trimming removed 6 bases from V and 5 bases from J; junction bases left unmatched: 9. CDR3 sequence reads: CASKPGQGVDEQYF. The CDR3 coding sequence is TGCGCCAGCAAACCGGGACAGGGAGTCGACGAGCAGTACTTC. Complete variable domain (other parts from reference TRBV5-1 and TRBJ2-7): KAGVTQTPRYLIKTRGQQVTLSCSPISGHRSVSWYQQTPGQGLQFLFEYFSETQRNKGNFPGRFSGRQFSNSRSEMNVSTLELGDSALYLCASKPGQGVDEQYFGPGTRLTVT.

In its sample, this clonotype was seen many times. The chain joins TRBV5-1 to TRBJ2-7, with 11 bases identical to TRBD1. Germline CDR1 reads SGHRS; CDR2 reads YFSETQ. This CDR3 comprises 20 residues. V trimming: 0 bases; J trimming: 7 bases; junction bases outside the gene matches: 21. The CDR3 spells CASSLDRTGGVWRGFGEQYF. The CDR3 DNA reads TGCGCCAGCAGCTTGGATCGGACAGGGGGCGTCTGGCGGGGATTCGGTGAGCAGTACTTC. Full variable domain (outside the CDR3, taken from reference TRBV5-1 and TRBJ2-7): KAGVTQTPRYLIKTRGQQVTLSCSPISGHRSVSWYQQTPGQGLQFLFEYFSETQRNKGNFPGRFSGRQFSNSRSEMNVSTLELGDSALYLCASSLDRTGGVWRGFGEQYFGPGTRLTVT.

This clonotype has a handful of counts. The chain is built from TRBV12-3 or TRBV12-4 and TRBJ2-4; D tentatively reads TRBD1 or TRBD2 (5 bases each). V gave up 3 bases and J gave up 0 bases, with 21 bases separating them. The CDR3 loop spans 19 amino acids. The CDR3 reads CASSFYGRGLRIAKNIQYF. In DNA, the CDR3 is TGTGCCAGCAGTTTCTACGGTCGGGGCCTTAGGATAGCCAAAAACATTCAGTACTTC.

This clonotype showed up many times. The rearrangement uses TRBV5-5 and TRBJ1-6; D unresolved. CDR3 size: 13 residues. With 4 bases removed from V and 8 bases from J, the gap between germline ends came to 10 bases. Germline assignment: CDR1 SGHKS and CDR2 YYEKEE (reference sequence). The CDR3 DNA is TGTGCCAGCAGCCCCAGTGGATATTCACCCCTCCACTTT. It encodes CASSPSGYSPLHF.

This clonotype was observed many times. The chain joins TRBV19 to TRBJ1-5; D call uncertain. V was cut by 4 bases and J by 1 base, with 5 bases left in between. The CDR3 totals 13 residues. Germline V gene lookup returns CDR1 LNHDA and CDR2 SQIVND (reference sequence). The CDR3 loop is CASSKSSNQPQHF. In nucleotides, the CDR3 is TGTGCCAGTAGTAAGTCGAGCAATCAGCCCCAGCATTTT.

The V call is TRBV7-2, the J call TRBJ2-7; 9 bases are shared with TRBD1. V shed 5 bases and J 5 bases; nucleotides not matched to a gene: 7. The CDR3 is 14 amino acids. Germline values: CDR1 SGHTA, CDR2 FQGNSA. Here the CDR3 DNA reads TGTGCCAGCAGCCCGGACAGGGGAATCAACGAGCAGTACTTC. It is translated as CASSPDRGINEQYF.

This chain joins TRBV18 and TRBJ2-3; 10 bases are a match to TRBD2. The CDR3 consists of 17 residues. Germline-derived CDR1 and CDR2 are KGHSH and LQKENI. V gave up 6 bases and J gave up 2 bases; unmatched junction bases: 11. CDR3 coding DNA: TGTGCCAGCTCCCGATTCCTAGCGGGGGAGTTCACAGATACGCAGTATTTT. It encodes CASSRFLAGEFTDTQYF.

This clonotype was seen a handful of times. The J gene is TRBJ2-1, the V gene TRBV20-1; D perhaps matches TRBD1 (6 bases). The CDR3 is made up of 15 amino acids. The germline V gene encodes CDR1 DFQATT and CDR2 SNEGSKA (reference sequence). Trimming took off 4 bases at V and 4 bases at J, with 17 bases between the two ends. Written as DNA, the CDR3 is TGCAGTGCTATAAATCAGGGGCGGCCGTACAATGAGCAGTTCTTC. Protein sequence: CSAINQGRPYNEQFF.

This clonotype occurred once. The V call is TRBV7-9, the J call TRBJ1-1; D may be TRBD1 (5 bases). The germline V gene has CDR1 SEHNR and CDR2 FQNEAQ (reference sequence). The CDR3 is made up of 13 amino acids. Deletions cut 6 bases from V and 5 bases from J, with 13 bases between. The CDR3, as DNA: TGTGCCAGCAGGGCCTCAGGGAGAACTGAAGCTTTCTTT. Translating it yields CASRASGRTEAFF. The entire variable domain, with the rest obtained from reference TRBV7-9 and TRBJ1-1, is as follows: DTGVSQNPRHKITKRGQNVTFRCDPISEHNRLYWYRQTLGQGPEFLTYFQNEAQLEKSRLLSDRFSAERPKGSFSTLEIQRTEQGDSAMYLCASRASGRTEAFFGQGTRLTVV.

V usage is TRBV29-1 and J usage is TRBJ1-2; D remains ambiguous. This CDR3 comprises 16 residues. The germline V gene has CDR1 SQVTM and CDR2 ANQGSEA. Trimming pared 6 bases from V and 1 base from J, leaving 21 bases between. This chain's CDR3 is CSVLLGLRARNYGYTF. Written as DNA, the CDR3 is TGCAGCGTGCTGCTGGGTCTGAGGGCCCGTAACTATGGCTACACCTTC. The variable domain in full, with the rest retrieved from reference TRBV29-1 and TRBJ1-2, is SAVISQKPSRDICQRGTSLTIQCQVDSQVTMMFWYRQQPGQSLTLIATANQGSEATYESGFVIDKFPISRPNLTFSTLTVSNMSPEDSSIYLCSVLLGLRARNYGYTFGSGTRLTVV.

J is TRBJ2-3 and V is TRBV20-1; 7 bases line up with TRBD1. The V gene's germline CDR1 is DFQATT and CDR2 SNEGSKA (reference sequence). The V segment lost 3 bases and the J segment 1 base; nucleotides outside the gene matches: 7. The CDR3 is 15 residues long. This CDR3 is CSARSTGTGTDTQYF. DNA for the CDR3: TGCAGTGCTAGGTCGACCGGGACAGGCACAGATACGCAGTATTTT.

This clonotype was detected many times. In DNA form, the CDR3 reads TGTGCCACCAGTCGCCGCGGGGGGCGAGGAGATACGCAGTATTTT. This gives the protein CATSRRGGRGDTQYF. The V call is TRBV24-1, the J call TRBJ2-3; 8 positions match TRBD2. Germline V gives CDR1 KGHDR, CDR2 SFDVKD. J lost 5 bases, V lost 6 bases, and 9 bases had no gene match. The CDR3 length is 15 residues.

The table lists this clonotype with a few counts. The rearrangement joins TRBV18 to TRBJ2-1; TRBD2 aligns across 11 bases. CDR1 is KGHSH and CDR2 is LQKENI in the germline V gene. The CDR3 is made up of 13 amino acids. V gave up 2 bases and J gave up 11 bases; unmatched junction bases: 2. The CDR3 loop is CASSPGLAGQQFF. The CDR3 DNA is TGTGCCAGCTCACCAGGACTAGCGGGCCAGCAGTTCTTC.

This clonotype has a handful of counts. The chain joins TRBV10-1 to TRBJ2-2; 9 bases line up with TRBD2. The V and J ends lost 6 bases and 7 bases, in that order; junction bases with no gene match: 6. CDR3 length: 14 residues. The germline CDR1 and CDR2 sequences are WNHNN and SYGVQD (reference sequence). The CDR3, as DNA: TGCGCCAGCAGGGCGGGAGGGCCCAGCGGGGAGCTGTTTTTT. Amino acid sequence: CASRAGGPSGELFF.

This clonotype has a handful of counts. The gene calls are TRBV28 and TRBJ2-3, with D possibly matching TRBD1 (6 bases). V lost 5 bases, J lost 7 bases, and 16 bases lay in between. This CDR3 contains 14 residues. CDR1 is MDHEN, CDR2 SYDVKM, per germline. The CDR3 here is CASSPTGIMNTQYF. The CDR3 DNA sequence: TGTGCCAGCAGTCCCACAGGGATCATGAATACGCAGTATTTT. Full variable domain (missing parts from reference TRBV28 and TRBJ2-3): DVKVTQSSRYLVKRTGEKVFLECVQDMDHENMFWYRQDPGLGLRLIYFSYDVKMKEKGDIPEGYSVSREKKERFSLILESASTNQTSMYLCASSPTGIMNTQYFGPGTRLTVL.

This clonotype was observed many times. This chain connects TRBV14 to TRBJ1-5; the D is unclear. CDR3 size: 13 residues. Trimming took off 0 bases at V and 4 bases at J, with 4 bases between the two ends. The germline CDR1 and CDR2 sequences are SGHDN and FVKESK. The CDR3 DNA follows: TGTGCCAGCAGCCAAGAAAGTAATCAGCCCCAGCATTTT. Protein sequence: CASSQESNQPQHF.

This clonotype was found many times. The chain combines TRBV7-3 with TRBJ2-5; no clear D gene. Germline values: CDR1 SGHTA, CDR2 FQGTGA. V lost 1 base, J lost 4 bases, and 4 bases lay in between. The CDR3 consists of 12 residues. The CDR3: CASSLNRETQYF. Here the CDR3 DNA reads TGTGCCAGCAGCTTAAATAGAGAGACCCAGTACTTC.

This clonotype occurred many times. J is TRBJ1-6 and V is TRBV20-1; D is unclear. This CDR3 has 13 residues. Per germline, CDR1 DFQATT and CDR2 SNEGSKA (reference sequence). Between the trimmed V and J ends, which lost 3 bases and 7 bases, there was a span of 10 bases. As DNA, the CDR3 is TGCAGTGCTAGCCCGGACTACAATTCACCCCTCCACTTT. Translation: CSASPDYNSPLHF.

This clonotype showed up many times. The chain couples TRBV2 to TRBJ2-3; D may correspond to TRBD1 or TRBD2 (5 bases each). The CDR3 is 14 amino acids. Germline V lookup: CDR1 SNHLY, CDR2 FYNNEI. Trimming cost V 8 bases and J 0 bases, with 12 bases left between them. CDR3 bases: TGTGCCAGCGACGGGGACGGGAGCACAGATACGCAGTATTTT. It yields the protein CASDGDGSTDTQYF.

This clonotype was detected many times. The J gene is TRBJ2-1, the V gene TRBV7-2; 10 nucleotides agree with TRBD2. The V gene's germline CDR1 is SGHTA and CDR2 FQGNSA. CDR3 length equals 19 residues. J lost 5 bases, V lost 1 base, and 14 bases had no gene match. Written as DNA, the CDR3 is TGTGCCAGCAGCTTAGTGGACGGGGCCTTAGCGGGGGGAAACAATGAGCAGTTCTTC. As protein: CASSLVDGALAGGNNEQFF.

This clonotype showed up many times. The chain has TRBV5-1 and TRBJ2-1, with 9 bases fitting TRBD1. The CDR3 consists of 16 residues. J gave up 7 bases and V 4 bases, and 12 bases lay outside the gene matches. Germline lookup yields CDR1 SGHRS and CDR2 YFSETQ. The CDR3 coding sequence is TGCGCCAGCAGCACAAGCCGGGACAGGGTAGGGAATGAGCAGTTCTTC. Its protein product is CASSTSRDRVGNEQFF. The entire variable domain, with the rest obtained from reference TRBV5-1 and TRBJ2-1, is as follows: KAGVTQTPRYLIKTRGQQVTLSCSPISGHRSVSWYQQTPGQGLQFLFEYFSETQRNKGNFPGRFSGRQFSNSRSEMNVSTLELGDSALYLCASSTSRDRVGNEQFFGPGTRLTVL.